The entry below gives a single TCR beta chain sequence along with its context. The junction departs from germline at one end; a sequencing error may be responsible. The data were obtained in a study of response to subunit inactivated influenza vaccine. One entry per CDR3 protein results from TCRdb running MiXCR on the RT-PCR reads. Of about 540,000 distinct CDR3 sequences listed, approximately 22% are singletons. There are 13 residues in the CDR3. Another study also made use of these data, one on T cells expressing NK-cell markers. Per that study: A 5'RACE template switching approach incorporating UMIs was used to make TCR beta cDNA.

The sequencing used CD4+ T cells sorted from PBMCs, collected 12 days after vaccination. The chain combines TRBV12-3 or TRBV12-4 with TRBJ1-2, with D unclear. The TCR was taken from a man aged 45 to 65 who received an inactivated influenza vaccine. CDR3 residues: CARSLDLNYGYTF. The CDR3 nucleotides read TGTGCCAGAAGTTTAGACCTTAACTATGGCTACACCTTC.